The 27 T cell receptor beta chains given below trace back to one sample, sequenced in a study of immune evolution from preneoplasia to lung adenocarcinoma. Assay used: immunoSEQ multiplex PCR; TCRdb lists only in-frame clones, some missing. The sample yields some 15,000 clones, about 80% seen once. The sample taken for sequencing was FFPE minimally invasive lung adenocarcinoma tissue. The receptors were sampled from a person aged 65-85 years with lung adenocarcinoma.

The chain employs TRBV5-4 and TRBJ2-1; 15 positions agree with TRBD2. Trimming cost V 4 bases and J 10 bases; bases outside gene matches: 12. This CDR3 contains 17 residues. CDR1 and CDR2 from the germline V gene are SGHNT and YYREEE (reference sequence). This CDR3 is CASSQDRGLAGGGEQFF. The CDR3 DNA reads TGTGCCAGCAGCCAGGACAGGGGACTAGCGGGAGGTGGGGAGCAGTTCTTC.

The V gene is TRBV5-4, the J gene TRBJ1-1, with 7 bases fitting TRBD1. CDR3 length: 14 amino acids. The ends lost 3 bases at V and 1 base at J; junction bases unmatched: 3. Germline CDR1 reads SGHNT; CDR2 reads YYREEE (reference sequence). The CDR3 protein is CASSYRQGNTEAFF. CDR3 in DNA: TGTGCCAGCAGCTACAGACAGGGGAACACTGAAGCTTTCTTT.

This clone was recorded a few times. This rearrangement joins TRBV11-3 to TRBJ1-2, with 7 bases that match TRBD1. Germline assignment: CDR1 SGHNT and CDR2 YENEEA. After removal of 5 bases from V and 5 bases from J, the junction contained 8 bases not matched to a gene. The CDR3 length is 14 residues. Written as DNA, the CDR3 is TGTGCCAGCAGCACCTCCGGGACAGTTTATGGCTACACCTTC. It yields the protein CASSTSGTVYGYTF.

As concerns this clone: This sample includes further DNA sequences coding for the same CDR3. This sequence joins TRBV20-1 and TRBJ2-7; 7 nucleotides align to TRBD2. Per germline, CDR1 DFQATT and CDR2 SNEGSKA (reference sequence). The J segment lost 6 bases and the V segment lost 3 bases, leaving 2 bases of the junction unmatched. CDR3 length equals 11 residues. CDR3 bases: TGCAGTGCTAGCAGCGGGACCGAGCAGTACTTC. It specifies CSASSGTEQYF.

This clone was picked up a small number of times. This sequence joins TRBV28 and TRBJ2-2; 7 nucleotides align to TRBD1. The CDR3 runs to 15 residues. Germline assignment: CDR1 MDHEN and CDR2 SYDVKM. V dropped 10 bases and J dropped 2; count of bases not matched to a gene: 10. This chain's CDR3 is CATRLQGPNTGELFF. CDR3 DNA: TGTGCCACCCGTTTACAGGGGCCTAACACCGGGGAGCTGTTTTTT.

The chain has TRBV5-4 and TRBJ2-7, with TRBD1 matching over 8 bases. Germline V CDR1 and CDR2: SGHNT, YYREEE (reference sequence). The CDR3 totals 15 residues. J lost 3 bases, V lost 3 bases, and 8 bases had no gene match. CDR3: CASSSGQETNYEQYF. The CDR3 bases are TGTGCCAGCAGCTCGGGACAGGAAACAAACTACGAGCAGTACTTC. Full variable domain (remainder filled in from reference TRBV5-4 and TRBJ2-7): ETGVTQSPTHLIKTRGQQVTLRCSSQSGHNTVSWYQQALGQGPQFIFQYYREEENGRGNFPPRFSGLQFPNYSSELNVNALELDDSALYLCASSSGQETNYEQYFGPGTRLTVT.

The CDR3 is CASSKGQGRGNTIYF. CDR3 bases: TGTGCCAGCAGTAAAGGACAGGGGCGGGGAAACACCATATATTTT. This chain links TRBV25-1 with TRBJ1-3; 9 positions agree with TRBD1. Trimming cost V 5 bases and J 4 bases; bases outside gene matches: 6. The CDR3 loop spans 15 amino acids. Germline-derived CDR1 and CDR2 are MGHDK and SYGVNS.

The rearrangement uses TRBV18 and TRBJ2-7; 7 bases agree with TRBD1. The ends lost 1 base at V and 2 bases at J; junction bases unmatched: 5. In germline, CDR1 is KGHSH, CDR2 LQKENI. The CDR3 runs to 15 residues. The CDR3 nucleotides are TGTGCCAGCTCACCACGGACAGGCCGCCCCTACGAGCAGTACTTC. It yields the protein CASSPRTGRPYEQYF.

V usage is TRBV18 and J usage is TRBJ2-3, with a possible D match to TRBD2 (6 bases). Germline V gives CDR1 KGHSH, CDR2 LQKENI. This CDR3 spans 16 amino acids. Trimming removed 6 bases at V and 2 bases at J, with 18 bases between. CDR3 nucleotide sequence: TGTGCCAGCTCCCTCAAGAGAGGGACTTCCACAGATACGCAGTATTTT. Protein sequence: CASSLKRGTSTDTQYF.

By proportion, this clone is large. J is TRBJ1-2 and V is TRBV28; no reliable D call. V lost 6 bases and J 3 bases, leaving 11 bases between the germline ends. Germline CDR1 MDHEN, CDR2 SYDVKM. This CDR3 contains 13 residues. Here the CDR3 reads CASRLSEDYGYTF. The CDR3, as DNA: TGTGCCAGCAGACTTTCGGAGGACTATGGCTACACCTTC.

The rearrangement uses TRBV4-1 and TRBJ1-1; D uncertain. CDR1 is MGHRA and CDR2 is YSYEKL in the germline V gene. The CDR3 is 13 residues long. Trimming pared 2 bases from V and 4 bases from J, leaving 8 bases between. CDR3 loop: CASSQSRSTEAFF. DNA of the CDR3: TGCGCCAGCAGCCAATCGCGGAGCACTGAAGCTTTCTTT.

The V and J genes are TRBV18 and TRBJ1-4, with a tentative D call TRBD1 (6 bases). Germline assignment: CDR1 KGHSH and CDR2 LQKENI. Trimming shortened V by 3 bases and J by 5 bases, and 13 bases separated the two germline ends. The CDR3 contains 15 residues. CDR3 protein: CASSPPDRPNEKLFF. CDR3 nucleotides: TGTGCCAGCTCACCGCCGGACAGACCGAATGAAAAACTGTTTTTT.

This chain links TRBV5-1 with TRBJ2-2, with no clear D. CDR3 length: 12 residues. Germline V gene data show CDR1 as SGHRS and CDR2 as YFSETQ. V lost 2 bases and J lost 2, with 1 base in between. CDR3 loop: CASSFNTGELFF. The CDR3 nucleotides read TGCGCCAGCAGCTTTAACACCGGGGAGCTGTTTTTT.

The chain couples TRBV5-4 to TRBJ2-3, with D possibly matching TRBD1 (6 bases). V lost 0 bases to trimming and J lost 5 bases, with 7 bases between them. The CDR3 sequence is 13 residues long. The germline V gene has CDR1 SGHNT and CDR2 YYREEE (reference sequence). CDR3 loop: CASSLVGGDTQYF. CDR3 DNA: TGTGCCAGCAGCTTGGTAGGGGGAGATACGCAGTATTTT. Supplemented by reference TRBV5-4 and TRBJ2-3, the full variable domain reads ETGVTQSPTHLIKTRGQQVTLRCSSQSGHNTVSWYQQALGQGPQFIFQYYREEENGRGNFPPRFSGLQFPNYSSELNVNALELDDSALYLCASSLVGGDTQYFGPGTRLTVL.

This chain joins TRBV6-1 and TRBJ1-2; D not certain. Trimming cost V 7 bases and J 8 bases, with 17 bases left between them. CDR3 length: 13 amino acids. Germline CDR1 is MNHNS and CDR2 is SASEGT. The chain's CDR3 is CASTTVRAGGYTF. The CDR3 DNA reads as TGTGCCAGCACCACAGTCCGGGCCGGGGGCTACACCTTC.

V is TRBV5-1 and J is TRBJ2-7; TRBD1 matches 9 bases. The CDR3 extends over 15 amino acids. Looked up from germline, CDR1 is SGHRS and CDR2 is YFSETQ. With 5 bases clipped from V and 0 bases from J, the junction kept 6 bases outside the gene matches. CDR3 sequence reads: CASSTGTGISYEQYF. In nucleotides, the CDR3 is TGCGCCAGCAGTACCGGGACAGGGATCTCCTACGAGCAGTACTTC.

As DNA, the CDR3 is TGTGCCAGCAGTCATCACAGGGGTGAAGCTTTCTTT. Residues: CASSHHRGEAFF. The chain couples TRBV6-6 to TRBJ1-1; 7 positions match TRBD1. Germline CDR1 MNHNY, CDR2 SVGAGI (reference sequence). V was clipped by 5 bases and J by 7 bases; unmatched bases: 4. This CDR3 comprises 12 residues.

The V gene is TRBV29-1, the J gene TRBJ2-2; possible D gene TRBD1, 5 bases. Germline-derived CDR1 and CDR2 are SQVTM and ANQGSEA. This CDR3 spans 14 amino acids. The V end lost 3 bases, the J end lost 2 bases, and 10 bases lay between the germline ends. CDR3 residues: CSVESQGNTGELFF. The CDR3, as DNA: TGCAGCGTTGAGTCCCAGGGTAACACCGGGGAGCTGTTTTTT.

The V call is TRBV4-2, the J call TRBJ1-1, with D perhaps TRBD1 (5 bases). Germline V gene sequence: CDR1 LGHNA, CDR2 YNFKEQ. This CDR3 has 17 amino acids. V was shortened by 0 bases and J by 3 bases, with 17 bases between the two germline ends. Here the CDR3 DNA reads TGTGCCAGCAGCCAAGATGGGGTCGGGGGTCTTGACACTGAAGCTTTCTTT. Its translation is CASSQDGVGGLDTEAFF.

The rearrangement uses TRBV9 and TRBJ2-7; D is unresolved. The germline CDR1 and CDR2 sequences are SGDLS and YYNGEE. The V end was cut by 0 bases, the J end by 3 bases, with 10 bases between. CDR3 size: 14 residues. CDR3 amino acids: CASSVEAGNYEQYF. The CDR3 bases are TGTGCCAGCAGCGTAGAGGCCGGCAACTACGAGCAGTACTTC.

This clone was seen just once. Written as DNA, the CDR3 is TGTGCCAGTAGTATGACAGGGGGGAACACTGAAGCTTTCTTT. Translation gives CASSMTGGNTEAFF. The genes are TRBV19 and TRBJ1-1; 9 nucleotides line up with TRBD1. With 3 bases clipped from V and 1 base from J, the junction kept 0 bases outside the gene matches. Germline CDR1 is LNHDA and CDR2 is SQIVND (reference sequence). The CDR3 has 14 amino acids.

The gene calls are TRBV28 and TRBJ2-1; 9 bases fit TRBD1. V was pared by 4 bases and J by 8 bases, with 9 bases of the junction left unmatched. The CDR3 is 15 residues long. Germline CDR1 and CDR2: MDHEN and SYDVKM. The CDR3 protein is CASSYTGTGSDEQFF. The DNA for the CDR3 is TGTGCCAGCAGTTATACCGGGACAGGGTCCGATGAGCAGTTCTTC.

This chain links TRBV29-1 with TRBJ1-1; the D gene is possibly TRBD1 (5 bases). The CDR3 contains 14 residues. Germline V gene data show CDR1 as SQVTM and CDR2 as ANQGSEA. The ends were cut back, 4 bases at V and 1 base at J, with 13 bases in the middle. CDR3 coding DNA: TGCAGCGTTGGAGCCTTCACAGGGAACACTGAAGCTTTCTTT. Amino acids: CSVGAFTGNTEAFF.

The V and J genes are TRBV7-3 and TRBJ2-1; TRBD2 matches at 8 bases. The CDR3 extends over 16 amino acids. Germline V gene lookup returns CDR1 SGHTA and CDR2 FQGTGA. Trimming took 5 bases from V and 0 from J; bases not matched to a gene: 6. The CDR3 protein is CASSRYGTSSYNEQFF. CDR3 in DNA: TGTGCCAGCAGCCGTTACGGGACTAGCTCCTACAATGAGCAGTTCTTC.

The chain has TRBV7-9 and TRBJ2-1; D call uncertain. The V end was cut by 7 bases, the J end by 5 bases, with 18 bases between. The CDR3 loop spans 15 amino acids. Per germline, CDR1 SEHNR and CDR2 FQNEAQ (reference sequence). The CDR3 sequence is CASTEDPLPNNEQFF. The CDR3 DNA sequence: TGTGCCAGCACCGAGGACCCCCTCCCCAACAATGAGCAGTTCTTC.

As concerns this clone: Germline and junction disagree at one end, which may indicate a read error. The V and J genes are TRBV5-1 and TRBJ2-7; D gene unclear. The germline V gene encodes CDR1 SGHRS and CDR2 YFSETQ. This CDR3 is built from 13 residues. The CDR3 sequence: CANSLSSWYEQYF. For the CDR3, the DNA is TGCGCCAACAGCTTGTCTTCGTGGTACGAGCAGTACTTC.

CDR3 region: CASTSPAPGSYNEQFF. The CDR3 region has the DNA TGTGCCAGCACCTCCCCCGCCCCGGGCTCCTACAATGAGCAGTTCTTC. The chain joins TRBV28 to TRBJ2-1; D is undetermined. CDR1 and CDR2 (germline): MDHEN, SYDVKM. Trimming pared 7 bases from V and 0 bases from J, leaving 16 bases between. This CDR3 is 16 amino acids long.